A single sample gave rise to the 20 T cell receptor beta chains below, sequenced in a study of shared clonotypes between healthy human individuals. Naive CD8 cells comprised CD45RO-negative, CCR7-positively selected cells, excluding terminally differentiated effector memory CD45RA+ cells. Assay used: immunoSEQ multiplex PCR; TCRdb lists only in-frame clones, some missing. The table lists about 2.1 million clones, under 95% of them singletons, with over 1.5% in the top ten. The sample comprised naive CD8+ T cells from PBMCs. The receptors shown here come from a man aged 18 to 35 in good health. Some clones in this sample may be carry-over from other donors' samples.

This clone was counted between two and nine times. The rearrangement uses TRBV27 and TRBJ1-5; D is uncertain. CDR3 length equals 13 residues. The V gene's germline CDR1 is MNHEY and CDR2 SMNVEV (reference sequence). Trimming pared 5 bases from V and 5 bases from J, leaving 10 bases between. CDR3 bases: TGTGCCAGCAGTGAACGGGTGTATCAGCCCCAGCATTTT. Its translation: CASSERVYQPQHF.

The chain employs TRBV11-2 and TRBJ2-7, with 7 bases aligning to TRBD2. The germline V gene has CDR1 SGHAT and CDR2 FQNNGV. V shed 5 bases, J shed 6 bases, and the junction held 7 bases outside the gene matches. The CDR3 is 13 residues long. CDR3 in DNA: TGTGCCAGCAGCCCCGGTTGGGGGGGCGAGCAGTACTTC. It translates to CASSPGWGGEQYF.

V and J are TRBV7-9 and TRBJ1-5, with D unresolved. V was cut by 5 bases and J by 1 base, with 12 bases left in between. Per the germline V gene, CDR1 is SEHNR and CDR2 is FQNEAQ (reference sequence). The CDR3 contains 15 residues. CDR3 nucleotides: TGTGCCAGCAGCCCTCCCATAGGGAGCAATCAGCCCCAGCATTTT. This translates into CASSPPIGSNQPQHF.

V usage is TRBV9 and J usage is TRBJ2-2, with D possibly TRBD2 on 6 matching bases. Germline V gene data show CDR1 as SGDLS and CDR2 as YYNGEE. V gave up 2 bases and J gave up 1 base, with 9 bases separating them. This CDR3 region has 15 residues. This CDR3 is CASSVGTLNTGELFF. The DNA for the CDR3 is TGTGCCAGCAGCGTCGGGACTCTGAACACCGGGGAGCTGTTTTTT. Full variable domain (outside the CDR3, taken from reference TRBV9 and TRBJ2-2): DSGVTQTPKHLITATGQRVTLRCSPRSGDLSVYWYQQSLDQGLQFLIQYYNGEERAKGNILERFSAQQFPDLHSELNLSSLELGDSALYFCASSVGTLNTGELFFGEGSRLTVL.

In this sample, this clone turned up a few times. The J gene is TRBJ1-1, the V gene TRBV30; possibly TRBD1 for D (6 bases). Germline lookup yields CDR1 GTSNPN and CDR2 SVGIG (reference sequence). Trimming took off 4 bases at V and 0 bases at J, with 9 bases between the two ends. The CDR3 length is 13 residues. CDR3 in amino acids: CAWTRGLNTEAFF. The CDR3 DNA follows: TGTGCCTGGACCCGGGGGCTGAACACTGAAGCTTTCTTT.

This rearrangement joins TRBV4-1 to TRBJ2-7, with D maybe TRBD2 (6 bases). Trimming removed 1 base at V and 3 bases at J, with 10 bases between. The germline V gene encodes CDR1 MGHRA and CDR2 YSYEKL. The CDR3 is made up of 14 amino acids. CDR3 sequence: CASSQGPSVYEQYF. The CDR3 nucleotides are TGCGCCAGCAGCCAAGGTCCTAGCGTCTACGAGCAGTACTTC.

The CDR3 here is CASSFAGARYNEQFF. As DNA, the CDR3 is TGTGCCAGCAGCTTCGCGGGAGCAAGGTACAATGAGCAGTTCTTC. The rearrangement joins TRBV7-9 to TRBJ2-1, with 7 bases that match TRBD2. V was pared by 3 bases and J by 4 bases, with 6 bases of the junction left unmatched. This CDR3 contains 15 residues. Per germline, CDR1 SEHNR and CDR2 FQNEAQ (reference sequence).

The V and J genes are TRBV6-1 and TRBJ2-1, with D perhaps TRBD2 (5 bases). Germline V gene lookup returns CDR1 MNHNS and CDR2 SASEGT. This CDR3 has 15 amino acids. V lost 9 bases, J lost 6 bases, and 21 bases lay in between. CDR3 residues: CASTKERSGGNEQFF. As DNA, the CDR3 is TGTGCCAGTACCAAGGAGCGAAGCGGCGGCAATGAGCAGTTCTTC.

About this clone: The sample holds other DNA sequences that translate to the same CDR3. V usage is TRBV5-6 and J usage is TRBJ1-1; D call uncertain. V lost 0 bases and J lost 3, with 3 bases in between. Looked up from germline, CDR1 is SGHDT and CDR2 is YYEEEE. This CDR3 is 12 amino acids long. The CDR3 region has the DNA TGTGCCAGCAGCTTGGGCGACACTGAAGCTTTCTTT. Its translation: CASSLGDTEAFF.

The CDR3 spells CASSRGQGVYGYTF. The CDR3 DNA sequence: TGCGCCAGCAGCCGGGGACAGGGAGTCTATGGCTACACCTTC. V usage is TRBV5-1 and J usage is TRBJ1-2; 9 positions match TRBD1. The CDR3 consists of 14 residues. V lost 4 bases, J lost 4 bases, and 5 bases stayed unmatched. In germline, CDR1 is SGHRS, CDR2 YFSETQ.

The chain employs TRBV14 and TRBJ1-1, with D maybe TRBD1 (5 bases). The CDR3 is made up of 16 amino acids. Germline CDR1 SGHDN, CDR2 FVKESK. Trimming cost V 4 bases and J 11 bases, with 26 bases left between them. The DNA of the CDR3 is TGTGCCAGCAGCCGCCCCAGGGACCCCGGCACTCAACATGCTTTCTTT. This encodes CASSRPRDPGTQHAFF.

This chain connects TRBV7-3 to TRBJ2-1; the match to TRBD2 covers 13 bases. Trimming cost V 4 bases and J 5 bases; bases outside gene matches: 8. This CDR3 is built from 17 residues. Per germline, CDR1 SGHTA and CDR2 FQGTGA. The CDR3 DNA sequence: TGTGCCAGCAGCTCTTCCCGACTAGCGGGAGGAAACAATGAGCAGTTCTTC. It encodes CASSSSRLAGGNNEQFF. Full variable domain (rest looked up from reference TRBV7-3 and TRBJ2-1): GAGVSQTPSNKVTEKGKYVELRCDPISGHTALYWYRQSLGQGPEFLIYFQGTGAADDSGLPNDRFFAVRPEGSVSTLKIQRTERGDSAVYLCASSSSRLAGGNNEQFFGPGTRLTVL.

The genes are TRBV6-5 and TRBJ2-1; 7 bases fit TRBD2. CDR1 is MNHEY and CDR2 is SVGAGI in the germline V gene. The CDR3 has 14 amino acids. With V trimmed by 6 bases and J by 8 bases, 10 bases remained unmatched. Here the CDR3 DNA reads TGTGCCAGCAGGCGGCGGGAGTTTATGGATGAGCAGTTCTTC. Translated: CASRRREFMDEQFF.

The chain recombines TRBV15 with TRBJ1-5; no definite D call. CDR1 and CDR2 from the germline V gene are LNHNV and YYDKDF (reference sequence). This CDR3 has 15 residues. Trimming cost V 0 bases and J 4 bases, with 10 bases left between them. The CDR3 coding sequence is TGTGCCACCAGCAGAGAGTACCAGCGGAATCAGCCCCAGCATTTT. Protein: CATSREYQRNQPQHF.

The chain has TRBV28 and TRBJ2-1; TRBD2 matches 10 bases. Germline CDR1 reads MDHEN; CDR2 reads SYDVKM. Trimming removed 4 bases from V and 7 bases from J; junction bases left unmatched: 4. This CDR3 has 14 residues. CDR3 DNA: TGTGCCAGCAGTTCCGGGACTAGCGCTAATGAGCAGTTCTTC. It specifies CASSSGTSANEQFF.

The chain uses TRBV5-4 and TRBJ2-3, with TRBD2 identical over 10 bases. CDR3 length: 19 amino acids. Germline CDR1 and CDR2: SGHNT and YYREEE (reference sequence). V trimming: 2 bases; J trimming: 0 bases; junction bases outside the gene matches: 12. In DNA form, the CDR3 reads TGTGCCAGCAGCTTCTTCGGGACTAGCGACGGGGGGAGCACAGATACGCAGTATTTT. Its protein product is CASSFFGTSDGGSTDTQYF.

V is TRBV18 and J is TRBJ2-5; D unresolved. V dropped 6 bases and J dropped 5 bases, with 4 bases sitting between them. Germline CDR1 is KGHSH and CDR2 is LQKENI. The CDR3 contains 10 residues. The CDR3 DNA reads TGTGCCAGCTCCCGGGAGACCCAGTACTTC. Protein sequence: CASSRETQYF.

The V call is TRBV19, the J call TRBJ2-1, with TRBD2 as a possible D gene (6 bases). This CDR3 contains 12 residues. Germline V gives CDR1 LNHDA, CDR2 SQIVND (reference sequence). Deletions cut 3 bases from V and 13 bases from J, with 13 bases between. The CDR3 spells CASSIRGAGQFF. CDR3 nucleotide sequence: TGTGCCAGTAGTATCCGAGGGGCGGGACAGTTCTTC. Combining the CDR3 with reference TRBV19 and TRBJ2-1 gives the whole variable domain DGGITQSPKYLFRKEGQNVTLSCEQNLNHDAMYWYRQDPGQGLRLIYYSQIVNDFQKGDIAEGYSVSREKKESFPLTVTSAQKNPTAFYLCASSIRGAGQFFGPGTRLTVL.

The chain has TRBV27 and TRBJ2-7, with 10 bases aligning to TRBD2. V gave up 0 bases and J gave up 6 bases; unmatched junction bases: 8. This CDR3 contains 16 residues. Germline lookup yields CDR1 MNHEY and CDR2 SMNVEV (reference sequence). The CDR3 spells CASSLSPGTSAREQYF. DNA of the CDR3: TGTGCCAGCAGTTTATCTCCTGGGACTAGCGCCCGCGAGCAGTACTTC.

This chain connects TRBV29-1 to TRBJ2-7; 7 nucleotides match TRBD1. Germline CDR1 is SQVTM and CDR2 is ANQGSEA. The CDR3 covers 15 residues. With 0 bases clipped from V and 0 bases from J, the junction kept 5 bases outside the gene matches. The CDR3 DNA reads TGCAGCGTTGAAGAAGTTCAGGGGGACTCCTACGAGCAGTACTTC. It yields the protein CSVEEVQGDSYEQYF.